This T cell receptor (beta chain) is from a study of T cell responses to AZD1222 COVID-19 vaccine. Germline V lookup: CDR1 PRHDT, CDR2 FYEKMQ (reference sequence). The ends were cut back, 7 bases at V and 0 bases at J, with 10 bases in the middle. The CDR3 spans 14 residues. Profiling relied on immunoSEQ multiplex PCR, and the TCRdb table lists in-frame clones only, not all of them. The sample includes 95,000 to 150,000 clones, approximately 84% seen only once; the top ten take approximately 10%. The sequenced sample was peripheral blood, obtained on day 0 of AZD1222 vaccination. The chain carries TRBV13 and TRBJ1-5, with D unclear. This TCR was sampled from an adult in good health. The CDR3 spells CASNTGNSNQPQHF. The CDR3 bases are TGTGCCAGCAATACGGGTAATAGCAATCAGCCCCAGCATTTT.